This TCR beta chain was recorded in a study of blood T cell repertoires in COVID-19. This CDR3 region has 15 residues. Germline CDR1 SGHNT, CDR2 YENEEA. Deletions cut 0 bases from V and 7 bases from J, with 15 bases between. Authors' data handling: For nucleated cells, counts were estimated from reference gene primer amplification. Method: immunoSEQ multiplex PCR; TCRdb's copy keeps in-frame clones and lacks some. For V, J and clone size, that table is used; D and trimming come from the DNA. This sample carries roughly 200,000 clones, 80% to 85% of them seen once, and the ten largest clones take approximately 4.7%. This clone was found once.

The clonotype was recovered from a man between 50 and 59 years old with active or convalescent COVID-19. Sequencing was done on a sample of peripheral blood. The J gene is TRBJ2-5, the V gene TRBV11-3; D possibly corresponds to TRBD2 (5 bases). The CDR3 loop reads CASSLDARAGATQYF. CDR3 in DNA: TGTGCCAGCAGCTTAGATGCGAGGGCTGGCGCGACCCAGTACTTC.